This T cell receptor (beta chain) emerged from a study of T cell repertoires in cytomegalovirus infection. As for the study in general: Signatures in public TCR beta sequences pointed to both CMV infection and matching HLA type.

Germline V gene lookup returns CDR1 SNHLY and CDR2 FYNNEI. The trim removed 2 bases at V and 7 bases at J, leaving 9 bases unmatched. The CDR3 extends over 16 amino acids. Findings of the study overall: Summed frequency of public TCR beta families distinguished CMV carriers with the relevant HLA.

As regards this clonotype: The antigen is unknown.

A single record per CDR3 protein comes from TCRdb applying MiXCR to the reads. The top ten clones hold roughly 15% of a sample with around 450,000 distinct CDR3 sequences, roughly 30% of them seen once. The sequence was collected from a human donor in good health (CMV status not recorded). Some clones in this sample may be carry-over from other donors' samples. The gene calls are TRBV2 and TRBJ2-2; 8 nucleotides line up with TRBD2. Sequencing was carried out using PBMCs. The chain's CDR3 is CASSESRGASGGELFF. DNA of the CDR3: TGTGCCAGCAGTGAATCGCGGGGGGCTTCCGGCGGGGAGCTGTTTTTT. The full variable domain, in which reference TRBV2 and TRBJ2-2 provide the parts outside the CDR3, is EPEVTQTPSHQVTQMGQEVILRCVPISNHLYFYWYRQILGQKVEFLVSFYNNEISEKSEIFDDQFSVERPDGSNFTLKIRSTKLEDSAMYFCASSESRGASGGELFFGEGSRLTVL.